This T cell receptor (beta chain) was recorded in a study of beta chain features in type 1 diabetes. General study findings and limits: Lower insertion and higher deletion counts appeared at VDJ junctions in type 1 diabetes patients. All four CD4+ subsets from Type 1 diabetes patients carried moderately but significantly shorter TCRB CDR3s.

The CDR3 covers 14 residues. Germline trimming cut 6 bases from V and 8 bases from J; bases unmatched to any gene: 11. Germline V CDR1 and CDR2: ENHRY, SYGVKD. Regarding this clone: Its matching antigen is unknown.

Expressed TCRB transcripts were sequenced, since all the RNA that had been isolated was reverse transcribed. The table came from immunoSEQ multiplex PCR; TCRdb's copy has only in-frame clones and leaves some out. The sample shows over 700,000 clones, about a sixth of them seen only once. The chain uses TRBV10-3 and TRBJ2-5, with 8 bases fitting TRBD1. The TCR comes from a woman under 30 in good health. Input material: naive CD4+ T cells from blood. The CDR3 protein is CAISSDRAIRTQYF. The CDR3 nucleotides are TGTGCCATCAGCTCGGACAGGGCGATCAGAACCCAGTACTTC.